These 13 T cell receptor beta chains were sequenced from one sample in a study of CD8 T cells in Susac syndrome. About 0.5 to 1 ug RNA was reverse transcribed with random hexamers. TCRdb called the immunoSEQ multiplex PCR reads again in MiXCR, with one record for every CDR3 protein. Of about 250,000 distinct CDR3 sequences listed, 93% are singletons. The sample comprised CD4+ T cells from PBMCs. The receptor source for this set is a human donor with multiple sclerosis.

The gene calls are TRBV3-1 and TRBJ2-1; D unclear. V was shortened by 6 bases and J by 8 bases, with 8 bases between the two germline ends. The CDR3 runs to 11 residues. Germline V lookup: CDR1 LGHDT, CDR2 YNNKEL (reference sequence). CDR3 coding DNA: TGTGCCAGCAGTCTCGACGATGAGCAGTTCTTC. This encodes CASSLDDEQFF.

This chain links TRBV30 with TRBJ2-5; 9 bases are a match to TRBD2. Germline values: CDR1 GTSNPN, CDR2 SVGIG (reference sequence). This CDR3 contains 17 residues. Trimming took 0 bases from V and 5 from J; bases not matched to a gene: 13. The CDR3 DNA follows: TGTGCCTGGAGTGTAGGGGCGGCGGGAGGGCCGAGTGAGACCCAGTACTTC. It encodes CAWSVGAAGGPSETQYF.

This rearrangement joins TRBV7-2 to TRBJ2-5, with D perhaps TRBD1 (6 bases). The V gene's germline CDR1 is SGHTA and CDR2 FQGNSA. V was cut by 3 bases and J by 1 base, with 9 bases left in between. The CDR3 covers 14 residues. CDR3 loop: CASSLKTGQETQYF. CDR3 sequence (DNA): TGTGCCAGCAGCTTGAAGACAGGCCAAGAGACCCAGTACTTC.

This chain links TRBV29-1 with TRBJ1-5, with 10 positions matching TRBD1. Per germline, CDR1 SQVTM and CDR2 ANQGSEA. Losses at the gene ends were 6 bases for V and 5 bases for J; bases not matched to a gene: 4. The CDR3 length is 13 residues. Written as DNA, the CDR3 is TGCAGCGTAGGGACAGGGGTACATCAGCCCCAGCATTTT. It translates to CSVGTGVHQPQHF.

The J gene is TRBJ2-1, the V gene TRBV12-3 or TRBV12-4; the match to TRBD2 covers 7 bases. The V segment lost 5 bases and the J segment 6 bases; nucleotides outside the gene matches: 10. There are 15 residues in the CDR3. The CDR3 reads CASSPSGSRTNEQFF. CDR3 bases: TGTGCCAGCAGTCCTAGCGGCTCCCGTACCAATGAGCAGTTCTTC.

V gene TRBV5-4 combines with J gene TRBJ2-3, with 10 bases matching TRBD1. The germline CDR1 and CDR2 sequences are SGHNT and YYREEE (reference sequence). The CDR3 length is 16 residues. J was trimmed by 0 bases and V by 4 bases; bases with no gene match: 5. The CDR3 region has the DNA TGTGCCAGCAGCACCGGGACAGGGGCTAGCACAGATACGCAGTATTTT. Its protein product is CASSTGTGASTDTQYF.

The CDR3 protein is CASSISGSSYNEQFF. The CDR3 nucleotides read TGTGCCAGTAGTATCTCTGGGAGCTCCTACAATGAGCAGTTCTTC. The chain carries TRBV19 and TRBJ2-1, with D possibly matching TRBD2 (5 bases). CDR3 length: 15 amino acids. V was cut by 3 bases and J by 0 bases, with 9 bases left in between. The germline gives CDR1 LNHDA, CDR2 SQIVND (reference sequence).

This clonotype was seen a single time. This chain uses TRBV5-6 with TRBJ2-1; TRBD2 matches 9 bases. Germline V lookup: CDR1 SGHDT, CDR2 YYEEEE. Trimming took 1 base from V and 6 from J; bases not matched to a gene: 5. The CDR3 runs to 15 residues. CDR3 bases: TGTGCCAGCAGCTTGAGGATTAGCGGGAGCAATGAGCAGTTCTTC. Its translation is CASSLRISGSNEQFF.

The chain carries TRBV18 and TRBJ2-4; possible D gene TRBD1, 6 bases. The CDR3 runs to 13 residues. V shed 4 bases and J shed 8 bases, with 12 bases lying between them. CDR1 is KGHSH, CDR2 LQKENI, per germline. This CDR3 reads CASSRGTSDIQYF. DNA of the CDR3: TGTGCCAGCTCACGGGGGACATCAGACATTCAGTACTTC.

V is TRBV4-1 and J is TRBJ2-5; unclear D gene. CDR1 and CDR2 from the germline V gene are MGHRA and YSYEKL. This CDR3 comprises 14 residues. Trimming removed 1 base from V and 2 bases from J, with 8 bases in between. The CDR3 loop reads CASSQVYVQETQYF. CDR3 DNA: TGCGCCAGCAGCCAAGTTTACGTTCAAGAGACCCAGTACTTC.

The J gene is TRBJ2-2, the V gene TRBV12-3 or TRBV12-4; TRBD1 matches at 9 bases. This CDR3 region has 13 residues. J gave up 15 bases and V 2 bases, and 7 bases lay outside the gene matches. The CDR3 spells CASSLHRDRAMFF. The CDR3, as DNA: TGTGCCAGCAGTTTACACCGGGACAGGGCAATGTTTTTT.

The chain combines TRBV30 with TRBJ2-2, with unresolved D. Germline CDR1 and CDR2: GTSNPN and SVGIG (reference sequence). V gave up 2 bases and J gave up 6 bases, with 10 bases separating them. This CDR3 has 13 residues. CDR3 sequence (DNA): TGTGCCTGGAGTTGGGCTGAGTCCGGGGAGCTGTTTTTT. As protein: CAWSWAESGELFF. The full variable domain, completed using reference TRBV30 and TRBJ2-2, is SQTIHQWPATLVQPVGSPLSLECTVEGTSNPNLYWYRQAAGRGLQLLFYSVGIGQISSEVPQNLSASRPQDRQFILSSKKLLLSDSGFYLCAWSWAESGELFFGEGSRLTVL.

The chain recombines TRBV19 with TRBJ2-2, with a weak D call TRBD2 (5 bases). The CDR3 has 16 residues. V was clipped by 4 bases and J by 2 bases, with 14 bases between them. CDR1 LNHDA and CDR2 SQIVND come from the germline V gene (reference sequence). In DNA, the CDR3 is TGTGCCAGTAGTACCAATCTTGGGAGAAACACCGGGGAGCTGTTTTTT. Translation gives CASSTNLGRNTGELFF.